These T cell receptor beta chains were read from a single sample in a study of CD8 T cells in Susac syndrome. MiXCR, applied by TCRdb to the immunoSEQ multiplex PCR reads, yields one record per CDR3 protein. The sample shows about 94,000 distinct CDR3 sequences, 90% to 95% of them seen only once. Sequencing used CD4+ T cells from PBMCs. The receptors come from a human donor with Susac syndrome. The CDR3 runs from the conserved cysteine through the conserved F or W. A D gene is named only where the DNA matches it firmly. Only some rows state a clone size, as once, few, many or a class for expanded clones.

CDR3nt,CDR3aa,d_gene,abundance,j_gene,v_gene
TGTGCCAGCAGCGAGGCTAGCGGGGGGGCCGCGTACTTC,CASSEASGGAAYF,TRBD2,NA,TRBJ2-7,TRBV9
TGTGCCAGCACCTCTACCCACAGGGATAATTTTAAGGATGAGCAGTTCTTC,CASTSTHRDNFKDEQFF,NA,once,TRBJ2-1,TRBV5-6
TGTGCCAGCAGCGGGGCGGGGGGGCCGCACGAGCAGTACTTC,CASSGAGGPHEQYF,TRBD2,NA,TRBJ2-7,TRBV7-2
TGTGCCAGCAGCCTCCAGGGTGGGGAGCTGTTTTTT,CASSLQGGELFF,NA,once,TRBJ2-2,TRBV9
TGTGCCAGCAGCCAACGGAGCACCGAGCAGTACTTC,CASSQRSTEQYF,NA,NA,TRBJ2-7,TRBV3-1
TGCAGTGCTAGAGATCCTGAGTGGGCAGGAGCCTACGAGCAGTACTTC,CSARDPEWAGAYEQYF,NA,NA,TRBJ2-7,TRBV20-1
TGTGCCAGCTCACGGGGACAGGGGGCCGCTGGGGCCAACGTCCTGACTTTC,CASSRGQGAAGANVLTF,TRBD1,NA,TRBJ2-6,TRBV18
TGCAGTGCGAACATGGGACAGACCTACGAGCAGTACTTC,CSANMGQTYEQYF,TRBD1,NA,TRBJ2-7,TRBV20-1
TGTGCCAGCAGTCCAACTAGCGGGGGCACGAATACGCAGTATTTT,CASSPTSGGTNTQYF,TRBD2,NA,TRBJ2-3,TRBV12-3/TRBV12-4
TGTGCCAGCAGTCTTCAGGGGCGCGGACTAGCCTTCGGGAACACCGGGGAGCTGTTTTTT,CASSLQGRGLAFGNTGELFF,TRBD2,NA,TRBJ2-2,TRBV12-3/TRBV12-4
TGCGCCAGCAGCCAACCACGAGTCCGCTCTGGAAACACCATATATTTT,CASSQPRVRSGNTIYF,NA,NA,TRBJ1-3,TRBV4-1
TGCAGTGCTAGTGGAGAGACCCAGTACTTC,CSASGETQYF,NA,NA,TRBJ2-5,TRBV20-1
TGCGCCAGCAGCCAAGCGGGATCGGATACGCAGTATTTT,CASSQAGSDTQYF,NA,NA,TRBJ2-3,TRBV4-1
TGTGCCAGCAGTGACGACCTAGGGGTGTTTTTT,CASSDDLGVFF,NA,NA,TRBJ1-4,TRBV2
TGTGCCAGCACCCCGGGACGGGCTAATGAAAAACTGTTTTTT,CASTPGRANEKLFF,NA,NA,TRBJ1-4,TRBV7-9
TGTGCCAGCAGCCCTGCCCCATTATTACCCCTCCACTTT,CASSPAPLLPLHF,NA,NA,TRBJ1-6,TRBV7-2
TGTGCCTGGATCGCGACCGGGGGCGAGCAGTACTTC,CAWIATGGEQYF,NA,NA,TRBJ2-7,TRBV30
TGCGCCAGCAGCCCCGGGACAGGAAACCCCCATGGCTACACCTTC,CASSPGTGNPHGYTF,TRBD1,NA,TRBJ1-2,TRBV4-1
TGTGCCAGCAGCTTGGGCGGGACTGGCACAGATACGCAGTATTTT,CASSLGGTGTDTQYF,NA,NA,TRBJ2-3,TRBV5-8
TGTGCCAGCTCACCGTCCCAAACGGAGACCCAGTACTTC,CASSPSQTETQYF,NA,NA,TRBJ2-5,TRBV18
TGCAGTGCCGGGGGTTACACCTACAATGAGCAGTTCTTC,CSAGGYTYNEQFF,NA,NA,TRBJ2-1,TRBV20-1
TGTGCCAGCAGCGTCAGGGAGGGGAACACTGAAGCTTTCTTT,CASSVREGNTEAFF,NA,few,TRBJ1-1,TRBV7-8